Following are 13 T cell receptor beta chains from one sample sequenced in a study of blood T cell repertoires in COVID-19. The table came from immunoSEQ multiplex PCR; TCRdb's copy has only in-frame clones and leaves some out. The data contain 250,000 or so clones, about nine tenths of them singletons. Sequences were obtained from peripheral blood. The receptors were sampled from a man aged 25-45 years with COVID-19, enrolled during active disease.

The rearrangement joins TRBV20-1 to TRBJ1-1; D not certain. This CDR3 has 11 residues. Trimming stripped 1 base from V and 2 bases from J, with 2 bases between. Germline values: CDR1 DFQATT, CDR2 SNEGSKA (reference sequence). In nucleotides, the CDR3 is TGCAGTGCTAGAGTAAACACTGAAGCTTTCTTT. This gives the protein CSARVNTEAFF.

This clone has just a few counts. CDR3 nucleotide sequence: TGTGCCAGCAGTTACAATGGGGGCGAAGCTTTCTTT. This codes for CASSYNGGEAFF. The chain employs TRBV6-5 and TRBJ1-1; D perhaps matches TRBD1 (6 bases). Germline values: CDR1 MNHEY, CDR2 SVGAGI. Trimming took off 2 bases at V and 8 bases at J, with 9 bases between the two ends. The CDR3 runs 12 residues.

CDR3 amino acids: CASRAGRVRNTIYF. CDR3 coding DNA: TGCGCCAGCAGGGCAGGCAGGGTAAGAAACACCATATATTTT. The chain has TRBV10-1 and TRBJ1-3; D possibly corresponds to TRBD1 (5 bases). V gave up 6 bases and J gave up 5 bases, with 14 bases separating them. CDR3 length equals 14 residues. CDR1 is WNHNN, CDR2 SYGVQD, per germline (reference sequence).

The chain carries TRBV30 and TRBJ1-3; 7 nucleotides agree with TRBD1. V lost 3 bases, J lost 0 bases, and 5 bases stayed unmatched. The CDR3 covers 15 residues. Germline CDR1 is GTSNPN and CDR2 is SVGIG (reference sequence). The CDR3 protein is CAWSGQATSGNTIYF. DNA for the CDR3: TGTGCCTGGAGCGGACAGGCGACCTCTGGAAACACCATATATTTT.

The chain has TRBV4-1 and TRBJ2-5; weak D call: TRBD2 (5 bases). Germline loops: CDR1 MGHRA, CDR2 YSYEKL. The CDR3 runs 18 residues. V shed 1 base and J shed 2 bases, with 20 bases lying between them. DNA for the CDR3: TGCGCCAGCAGCCAAGGGGGTGGAAGTGGACTGCCTCAAGAGACCCAGTACTTC. It specifies CASSQGGGSGLPQETQYF.

This chain connects TRBV9 to TRBJ1-2; D is uncertain. This CDR3 comprises 14 residues. Germline CDR1 SGDLS, CDR2 YYNGEE. V lost 2 bases to trimming and J lost 2 bases, with 10 bases between them. The CDR3 reads CASSVAGSNYGYTF. The CDR3 DNA sequence: TGTGCCAGCAGCGTTGCAGGAAGCAACTATGGCTACACCTTC.

The chain's CDR3 is CAWRRTGVATNEKLFF. In nucleotides, the CDR3 is TGTGCCTGGAGGAGGACAGGAGTTGCAACTAATGAAAAACTGTTTTTT. The chain has TRBV30 and TRBJ1-4, with 7 bases aligning to TRBD1. V trimming: 3 bases; J trimming: 0 bases; junction bases outside the gene matches: 7. The CDR3 covers 16 residues. The germline gives CDR1 GTSNPN, CDR2 SVGIG (reference sequence).

The rearrangement joins TRBV6-5 to TRBJ1-1, with 8 bases lining up with TRBD1. The CDR3 consists of 13 residues. Trimming at V came to 5 bases and at J to 5 bases, leaving 4 bases not matched to a gene. Per germline, CDR1 MNHEY and CDR2 SVGAGI. Here the CDR3 reads CASSTGGRTEAFF. CDR3 DNA sequence: TGTGCCAGCAGTACAGGGGGAAGAACTGAAGCTTTCTTT.

The V and J genes are TRBV29-1 and TRBJ1-1, with unresolved D. Trimming cost V 2 bases and J 3 bases, with 10 bases left between them. CDR1 and CDR2 (germline): SQVTM, ANQGSEA. The CDR3 runs 13 residues. CDR3 amino acids: CSVELQADTEAFF. Written as DNA, the CDR3 is TGCAGCGTTGAACTCCAGGCCGACACTGAAGCTTTCTTT.

The chain employs TRBV5-1 and TRBJ1-1, with TRBD1 matching 9 bases. In germline, CDR1 is SGHRS, CDR2 YFSETQ. This CDR3 is built from 14 residues. V trimming: 1 base; J trimming: 6 bases; junction bases outside the gene matches: 4. The CDR3 nucleotides read TGCGCCAGCAGCTTGTTGGGACAGGGTTCTGAAGCTTTCTTT. Its protein is CASSLLGQGSEAFF. The full variable domain, rest sourced from reference TRBV5-1 and TRBJ1-1, is KAGVTQTPRYLIKTRGQQVTLSCSPISGHRSVSWYQQTPGQGLQFLFEYFSETQRNKGNFPGRFSGRQFSNSRSEMNVSTLELGDSALYLCASSLLGQGSEAFFGQGTRLTVV.

The J gene is TRBJ1-1, the V gene TRBV9; tentatively, D is TRBD1 (6 bases). Germline CDR1 and CDR2: SGDLS and YYNGEE. Trimming cost V 2 bases and J 0 bases, with 14 bases left between them. CDR3 length: 16 amino acids. This chain's CDR3 is CASSVFETGMNTEAFF. Here the CDR3 DNA reads TGTGCCAGCAGCGTTTTTGAGACAGGCATGAACACTGAAGCTTTCTTT.

V and J are TRBV19 and TRBJ1-1; perhaps TRBD1 as D (6 bases). The CDR3 extends over 15 amino acids. V lost 0 bases and J 0 bases, leaving 8 bases between the germline ends. Germline V lookup: CDR1 LNHDA, CDR2 SQIVND (reference sequence). The CDR3 loop reads CASSIDPGVNTEAFF. The CDR3 bases are TGTGCCAGTAGTATAGACCCAGGGGTGAACACTGAAGCTTTCTTT.

The chain uses TRBV3-1 (or the pseudogene TRBV3-2) and TRBJ2-7, with no clear D. Germline lookup yields CDR1 LGHDT and CDR2 YNNKEL (reference sequence). V lost 4 bases and J lost 5, with 9 bases in between. The CDR3 spans 12 residues. This CDR3 reads CASSLVADEQYF. In DNA, the CDR3 is TGTGCCAGCAGCCTGGTAGCTGACGAGCAGTACTTC.